This T cell receptor beta chain was sequenced for a study of T cell repertoires in cytomegalovirus infection. A few counts support this clonotype. TCRdb ran MiXCR on the reads and lists one entry per CDR3 protein. Here the sample spans about 180,000 distinct CDR3 sequences, roughly 15% being singletons. CDR3 length equals 16 residues. V shed 1 base, J shed 2 bases, and the junction held 5 bases outside the gene matches. Germline assignment: CDR1 SGHTA and CDR2 FQGNSA. The TCR was taken from a human donor in good health (CMV status not recorded). Some clones in this sample may be carry-over from other donors' samples. Sequences were obtained from CD8+ T cells from PBMCs. The V gene is TRBV7-2, the J gene TRBJ2-1; 7 nucleotides match TRBD2. The CDR3 DNA reads TGTGCCAGCAGCTTAGAGGGTGGGGGGGCCTACAATGAGCAGTTCTTC. It is translated as CASSLEGGGAYNEQFF.